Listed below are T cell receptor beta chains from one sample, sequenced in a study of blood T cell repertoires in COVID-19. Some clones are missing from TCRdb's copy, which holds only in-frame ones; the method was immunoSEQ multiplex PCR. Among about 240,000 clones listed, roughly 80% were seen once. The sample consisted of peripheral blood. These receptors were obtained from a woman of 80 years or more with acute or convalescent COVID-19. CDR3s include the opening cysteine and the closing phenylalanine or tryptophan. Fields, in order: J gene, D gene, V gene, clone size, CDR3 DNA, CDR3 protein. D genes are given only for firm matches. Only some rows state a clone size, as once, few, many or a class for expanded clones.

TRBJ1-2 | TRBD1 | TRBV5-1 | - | TGCGCCAGCAGCCAGGGACAGGGCAACGGCTACACCTTC | CASSQGQGNGYTF
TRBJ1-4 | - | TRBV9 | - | TGTGCCAGCAGCGACCGGGGGGACTTTAATGAAAAACTGTTTTTT | CASSDRGDFNEKLFF
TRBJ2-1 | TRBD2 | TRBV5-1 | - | TGCGCCAGCAGCTACCGGGAGGCCAATGAGCAGTTCTTC | CASSYREANEQFF
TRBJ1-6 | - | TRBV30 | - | TGTGCCTGGAGTGCAAATTCACCCCTCCACTTT | CAWSANSPLHF
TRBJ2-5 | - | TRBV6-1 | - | TGTGCCAGCAGTGACCTGACGGCTAGAGAGACCCAGTACTTC | CASSDLTARETQYF
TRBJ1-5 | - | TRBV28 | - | TGTGCCAGCAGTTCCTTTGGGGAGGGGGGCTATAGCAATCAGCCCCAGCATTTT | CASSSFGEGGYSNQPQHF
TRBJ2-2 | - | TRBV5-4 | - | TGTGCCAGCAGCTTACCGGCGGGCGGGGAGCTGTTTTTT | CASSLPAGGELFF
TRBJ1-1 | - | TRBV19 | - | TGTGCCAGTAGTTTTTCCAGGGATGGAACTGAAGCTTTCTTT | CASSFSRDGTEAFF
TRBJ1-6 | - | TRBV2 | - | TGTGCCAGCAGTGTGACAGAAAATTCACCCCTCCACTTT | CASSVTENSPLHF
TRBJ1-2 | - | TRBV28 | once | TGTGCCAGCAGGGGCAGAGCCTTTAACTATGGCTACACCTTC | CASRGRAFNYGYTF
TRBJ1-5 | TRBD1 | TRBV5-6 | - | TGTGCCAGCAGCTACTCAGGGGGATTGGGCAATCAGCCCCAGCATTTT | CASSYSGGLGNQPQHF
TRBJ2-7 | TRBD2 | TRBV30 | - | TGTGCCTGGAGTGTACGAGCGGGGGGGCAAGAGCAGTACTTC | CAWSVRAGGQEQYF
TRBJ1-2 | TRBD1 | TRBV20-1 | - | TGCAGTGCCAGTAACAGGGGAACTAACTATGGCTACACCTTC | CSASNRGTNYGYTF
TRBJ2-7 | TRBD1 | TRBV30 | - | TGTGCCTGGAGTGTGAGGGCCGGGACAGGCATCGAGCAGTACTTC | CAWSVRAGTGIEQYF
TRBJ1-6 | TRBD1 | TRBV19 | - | TGTGCCAGTAGGACAGGGCTTTACGGGTCACCCCTCCACTTT | CASRTGLYGSPLHF
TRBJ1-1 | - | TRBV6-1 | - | TGTGCCAGCAGTGACAAAACGGGACAACTCATGAACACTGAAGCTTTCTTT | CASSDKTGQLMNTEAFF
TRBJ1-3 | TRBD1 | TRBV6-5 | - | TGTGCCAGCAGTTACAGGGGGCAGTCTGGAAACACCATATATTTT | CASSYRGQSGNTIYF
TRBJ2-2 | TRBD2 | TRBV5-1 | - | TGCGCCAGCAGCACGTGGACTAGCGGAAACACCGGGGAGCTGTTTTTT | CASSTWTSGNTGELFF
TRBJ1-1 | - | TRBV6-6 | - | TGTGCCAGCAGTTACTCCCGAGCTTTCTTT | CASSYSRAFF
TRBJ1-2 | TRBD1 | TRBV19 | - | TGTGCCAGTAGTTTCACCCTCGACAGGGCTTATGGCTACACCTTC | CASSFTLDRAYGYTF
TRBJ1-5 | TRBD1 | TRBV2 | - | TGTGCCAGCAGTGAAGGGACAGGGGCTCAGCCCCAGCATTTT | CASSEGTGAQPQHF
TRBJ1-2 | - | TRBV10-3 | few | TGTGCCATCAGACCATCCGGGGGGCCTATTACCTATGGCTACACCTTC | CAIRPSGGPITYGYTF
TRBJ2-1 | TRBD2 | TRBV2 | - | TGTGCCAGCAGTGACCCAGCGGGGGGGAACAATGAGCAGTTCTTC | CASSDPAGGNNEQFF
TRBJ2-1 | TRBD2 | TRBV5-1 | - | TGCGCCAGCAGCTTGGAAGCGGGGGGACTATACAATGAGCAGTTCTTC | CASSLEAGGLYNEQFF
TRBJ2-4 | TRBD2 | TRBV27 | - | TGTGCCAGCAGTATGAGCGGGGGGTTCAACATTCAGTACTTC | CASSMSGGFNIQYF
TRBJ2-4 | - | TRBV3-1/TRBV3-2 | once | TGTGCCAGCAGCCCCGATCTTCGGACAGTACCCATTCAGTACTTC | CASSPDLRTVPIQYF
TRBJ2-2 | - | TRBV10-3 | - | TGTGCCATCAGTGAGTCAGGCAGGGGCACCGGGGAGCTGTTTTTT | CAISESGRGTGELFF
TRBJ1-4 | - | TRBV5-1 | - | TGCGCCAGCAGCTCCAACACCGCCATTGGTGAAAAACTGTTTTTT | CASSSNTAIGEKLFF
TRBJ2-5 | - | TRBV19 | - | TGTGCCAGTAGTATAGGTTTAGGGGTGCGAGAGACCCAGTACTTC | CASSIGLGVRETQYF
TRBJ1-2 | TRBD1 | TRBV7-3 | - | TGTGCCAGCAGCCCTGATTCAGGGGGCCTACTTGGCGGCTACACCTTC | CASSPDSGGLLGGYTF